Listed here are 5 T cell receptor beta chains from one sample, sequenced in a study of early T cells in non-severe SARS-CoV-2 infection. TCRdb fed the 5' RACE reads into MiXCR, producing one record per CDR3 protein. The table lists about 120,000 distinct CDR3 sequences, roughly 12% of them singletons. This specimen consisted of whole blood, obtained at baseline. The receptors were gathered from an adult who was a healthcare worker with PCR-confirmed SARS-CoV-2 infection or an uninfected control (not recorded which).

The table lists this clonotype with a few counts. The chain employs TRBV29-1 and TRBJ2-7, with 8 bases lining up with TRBD1. Trimming cost V 6 bases and J 3 bases; bases outside gene matches: 10. CDR1 is SQVTM and CDR2 is ANQGSEA in the germline V gene. CDR3 length: 14 amino acids. CDR3 DNA: TGCAGCGTCCATGGGACAGGCTCCCTCTACGAGCAGTACTTC. Amino acids: CSVHGTGSLYEQYF.

This clonotype was seen repeatedly, ten times or more. The chain links TRBV18 to TRBJ1-1, with 8 bases fitting TRBD1. The CDR3 loop spans 17 amino acids. The germline V gene has CDR1 KGHSH and CDR2 LQKENI. The V gene end was trimmed by 2 bases and the J gene end by 2 bases; junction bases not matched to a gene: 10. CDR3: CASSPITGQGANTEAFF. The CDR3 nucleotides are TGTGCCAGCTCACCAATAACTGGACAGGGAGCCAACACTGAAGCTTTCTTT. The whole variable domain, remainder taken from reference TRBV18 and TRBJ1-1, is NAGVMQNPRHLVRRRGQEARLRCSPMKGHSHVYWYRQLPEEGLKFMVYLQKENIIDESGMPKERFSAEFPKEGPSILRIQQVVRGDSAAYFCASSPITGQGANTEAFFGQGTRLTVV.

This clonotype was seen more than once but under ten times. The chain joins TRBV28 to TRBJ2-7; no reliable D call. The CDR3 contains 12 residues. Germline V gives CDR1 MDHEN, CDR2 SYDVKM. V was cut by 4 bases and J by 3 bases, with 7 bases left in between. The CDR3 loop is CASSSRYYEQYF. CDR3 bases: TGTGCCAGCAGTTCCCGCTACTACGAGCAGTACTTC.

The chain links TRBV5-1 to TRBJ1-4, with D perhaps TRBD1 (5 bases). The V end lost 4 bases, the J end lost 4 bases, and 8 bases lay between the germline ends. CDR3 length: 13 amino acids. CDR1 is SGHRS, CDR2 YFSETQ, per germline. In DNA, the CDR3 is TGCGCCAGCAGCGTGGGACTTAATGAAAAACTGTTTTTT. This sequence encodes CASSVGLNEKLFF.

In this sample, this clonotype turned up once. J is TRBJ1-6 and V is TRBV12-3 or TRBV12-4; 11 positions agree with TRBD1. V shed 7 bases, J shed 4 bases, and the junction held 3 bases outside the gene matches. CDR3 length: 15 amino acids. For the CDR3, the DNA is TGTGCCAGCACAGGACAGGGGGCGTATAATTCACCCCTCCACTTT. Amino acids: CASTGQGAYNSPLHF.